A single sample is the source of the 15 T cell receptor beta chains below, sequenced in a study of T cells in Graves' hyperthyroidism and ophthalmopathy. Amplified TCR beta CDR3 regions came from RNA transcripts. Carried out on the TCR CDR3, a first-round RT-PCR used the HTBI primer set. TCRdb independently ran MiXCR on the multiplex PCR reads; one entry per CDR3 protein. Of approximately 330,000 distinct CDR3 sequences listed, 21% are singletons. Sequencing was done on a sample of blood. The receptors here all came from a woman in her fifties or sixties with Graves' hyperthyroidism.

The chain recombines TRBV27 with TRBJ2-1; 9 bases map to TRBD1. Germline loops: CDR1 MNHEY, CDR2 SMNVEV (reference sequence). This CDR3 has 15 amino acids. V lost 7 bases to trimming and J lost 7 bases; unmatched junction nucleotides: 11. The CDR3 DNA follows: TGTGCCAGCACTCCCCGGGACAGGGTCGCGAATGAGCAGTTCTTC. This gives the protein CASTPRDRVANEQFF.

Many counts were recorded for this clonotype. The V and J genes are TRBV5-1 and TRBJ1-2; no reliable D call. This CDR3 spans 16 amino acids. V was shortened by 0 bases and J by 0 bases, with 12 bases between the two germline ends. Looked up from germline, CDR1 is SGHRS and CDR2 is YFSETQ. As DNA, the CDR3 is TGCGCCAGCAGCTTGGGCAGGCAGACATCTAACTATGGCTACACCTTC. Translating gives CASSLGRQTSNYGYTF.

This clonotype showed up many times. The V and J genes are TRBV5-4 and TRBJ2-7; TRBD1 matches at 7 bases. Germline assignment: CDR1 SGHNT and CDR2 YYREEE (reference sequence). The trim removed 4 bases at V and 6 bases at J, leaving 7 bases unmatched. The CDR3 is 13 residues long. CDR3 sequence: CASSGTGAGEQYF. The CDR3 region has the DNA TGTGCCAGCAGCGGTACAGGGGCGGGCGAGCAGTACTTC.

This clonotype was recorded at least ten times. The chain recombines TRBV29-1 with TRBJ2-7, with a possible D match to TRBD1 (6 bases). Germline-derived CDR1 and CDR2 are SQVTM and ANQGSEA. The CDR3 is made up of 11 amino acids. The V end was cut by 4 bases, the J end by 5 bases, with 9 bases between. CDR3 nucleotides: TGCAGCGTTGGACAGGCTGACGAGCAGTACTTC. Its protein product is CSVGQADEQYF.

V gene TRBV6-4 combines with J gene TRBJ2-7, with 9 bases that match TRBD2. This CDR3 spans 15 amino acids. CDR1 and CDR2 from the germline V gene are MRHNA and SNTAGT. V lost 3 bases, J lost 4 bases, and 7 bases stayed unmatched. The CDR3 bases are TGTGCCAGCAGTGAAGGGCCTAGCGGGACTTACGAGCAGTACTTC. This encodes CASSEGPSGTYEQYF.

This clonotype came up a few times. The chain couples TRBV12-3 or TRBV12-4 to TRBJ2-5; 8 bases match TRBD2. The CDR3 is made up of 18 amino acids. V was clipped by 1 base and J by 5 bases; unmatched bases: 15. DNA for the CDR3: TGTGCCAGCAGTTTAGGTCGGACGCGGTTGAGCGGGAGTGAGACCCAGTACTTC. Its translation is CASSLGRTRLSGSETQYF.

This clonotype was observed many times. The chain uses TRBV6-1 and TRBJ1-2; TRBD1 might be the D (5 bases). Germline V lookup: CDR1 MNHNS, CDR2 SASEGT. Trimming pared 7 bases from V and 0 bases from J, leaving 21 bases between. The CDR3 contains 17 residues. The CDR3 region is CASNPRGGDLANYGYTF. CDR3 nucleotide sequence: TGTGCCAGCAACCCCCGGGGGGGGGACTTAGCTAACTATGGCTACACCTTC.

CDR3 loop: CASSGQINYGYTF. CDR3 sequence (DNA): TGTGCCAGCAGTGGACAGATCAACTATGGCTACACCTTC. The rearrangement uses TRBV6-1 and TRBJ1-2; perhaps TRBD1 as D (5 bases). The CDR3 runs 13 residues. Germline assignment: CDR1 MNHNS and CDR2 SASEGT. Deletions cut 4 bases from V and 2 bases from J, with 8 bases between.

Details on this clonotype: One base away lies a much larger clone, so this may be a sequencing read error. This chain connects TRBV6-1 to TRBJ1-6; D possibly corresponds to TRBD1 (6 bases). The CDR3 is made up of 16 amino acids. The germline V gene encodes CDR1 MNHNS and CDR2 SASEGT. The germline V and J ends were trimmed by 7 bases and 0 bases, with 13 bases remaining between them. The CDR3 DNA follows: TGTGCCAGCAACTGCCGAGGGGGCTCCTATAATTCACCCCTCCACTTT. It specifies CASNCRGGSYNSPLHF.

The chain combines TRBV6-5 with TRBJ2-5; D tentatively reads TRBD1 or TRBD2 (6 bases each). From germline, CDR1 is MNHEY and CDR2 SVGAGI. Trimming pared 4 bases from V and 5 bases from J, leaving 14 bases between. This CDR3 region has 14 residues. The chain's CDR3 is CASSSRLGGETQYF. The CDR3 region has the DNA TGTGCCAGCAGTTCACGACTAGGGGGGGAGACCCAGTACTTC.

This clonotype was observed a few times. The CDR3: CASGIGGFNTGELFF. The CDR3 nucleotides read TGTGCCAGCGGGATCGGGGGGTTTAACACCGGGGAGCTGTTTTTT. The chain combines TRBV6-1 with TRBJ2-2, with 7 positions matching TRBD2. Per the germline V gene, CDR1 is MNHNS and CDR2 is SASEGT. The CDR3 is 15 residues long. V dropped 8 bases and J dropped 2; count of bases not matched to a gene: 8.

This chain joins TRBV2 and TRBJ1-5, with D possibly TRBD1 on 5 matching bases. Germline assignment: CDR1 SNHLY and CDR2 FYNNEI. Between the trimmed V and J ends, which lost 0 bases and 3 bases, there was a span of 9 bases. The CDR3 runs 15 residues. The CDR3 region is CASSEAWGDNQPQHF. In nucleotides, the CDR3 is TGTGCCAGCAGTGAAGCTTGGGGGGACAATCAGCCCCAGCATTTT.

The J gene is TRBJ2-5, the V gene TRBV2; D perhaps matches TRBD2 (7 bases). The germline V gene has CDR1 SNHLY and CDR2 FYNNEI. CDR3 length equals 14 residues. Trimming removed 8 bases from V and 3 bases from J, with 16 bases in between. For the CDR3, the DNA is TGTGCCAGCCTTAGAAGGGGGGGTAAAGAGACCCAGTACTTC. Its translation is CASLRRGGKETQYF.

The gene calls are TRBV28 and TRBJ1-2; D possibly corresponds to TRBD1 (5 bases). The CDR3 is made up of 15 amino acids. From germline, CDR1 is MDHEN and CDR2 SYDVKM. Deletions cut 4 bases from V and 4 bases from J, with 16 bases between. CDR3: CASSSLVQERYGYTF. The CDR3 coding sequence is TGTGCCAGCAGTTCCCTGGTACAGGAGCGCTATGGCTACACCTTC.

This clonotype was detected only a few times. The genes are TRBV28 and TRBJ2-3; D might be TRBD2 (5 bases). The CDR3 runs to 15 residues. Per germline, CDR1 MDHEN and CDR2 SYDVKM. The V and J ends lost 5 bases and 5 bases respectively, with 17 bases between them. CDR3 DNA sequence: TGTGCCAGCAGTGAAAACCCCGGGGTGGGAGATACGCAGTATTTT. It yields the protein CASSENPGVGDTQYF. Full variable domain (remainder filled in from reference TRBV28 and TRBJ2-3): DVKVTQSSRYLVKRTGEKVFLECVQDMDHENMFWYRQDPGLGLRLIYFSYDVKMKEKGDIPEGYSVSREKKERFSLILESASTNQTSMYLCASSENPGVGDTQYFGPGTRLTVL.